These 7 T cell receptor beta chains were all obtained from the same sample, sequenced in a study of control samples from healthy donors and cancer patients. This table comes from immunoSEQ multiplex PCR, and its TCRdb copy is limited to in-frame clones, with some not included. The data show fewer than 60,000 clones, 70% to 90% seen once. Sequencing used PBMCs. Receptors were obtained from a woman aged 60 to 75 with lung cancer.

This sequence joins TRBV6-2 or TRBV6-3 and TRBJ1-2; 11 nucleotides match TRBD1. Germline V gene sequence: CDR1 MNHEY, CDR2 SVGEGT. This CDR3 has 15 amino acids. With 4 bases clipped from V and 5 bases from J, the junction kept 6 bases outside the gene matches. DNA for the CDR3: TGTGCCAGCAGTTCCCGGGACAGGGGGACGTATGGCTACACCTTC. This sequence encodes CASSSRDRGTYGYTF.

The rearrangement uses TRBV5-1 and TRBJ2-1; D unclear. The CDR3 covers 14 residues. V dropped 2 bases and J dropped 1 base, with 7 bases sitting between them. Germline V gives CDR1 SGHRS, CDR2 YFSETQ. The chain's CDR3 is CASSLSGSYNEQFF. The CDR3 DNA reads as TGCGCCAGCAGCTTATCCGGTTCCTACAATGAGCAGTTCTTC.

This chain connects TRBV3-1 (or the pseudogene TRBV3-2) to TRBJ2-5; 9 bases line up with TRBD1. Germline CDR1 LGHDT, CDR2 YNNKEL (reference sequence). The ends lost 4 bases at V and 5 bases at J; junction bases unmatched: 8. The CDR3 is 15 residues long. The CDR3, as DNA: TGTGCCAGCAGCCTCTACCGGGACAGGGAGGAGACCCAGTACTTC. Its translation: CASSLYRDREETQYF.

The CDR3 DNA is TGTGCCAGCAGCCCGCAGGGTGCAGGCTATGGCTACACCTTC. Translating it yields CASSPQGAGYGYTF. The chain has TRBV9 and TRBJ1-2, with D possibly matching TRBD1 (5 bases). V lost 4 bases and J 4 bases, leaving 14 bases between the germline ends. The CDR3 consists of 14 residues. Germline V gene sequence: CDR1 SGDLS, CDR2 YYNGEE.

The V call is TRBV5-1, the J call TRBJ2-3; TRBD2 matches 9 bases. V lost 1 base, J lost 4 bases, and 10 bases stayed unmatched. Germline assignment: CDR1 SGHRS and CDR2 YFSETQ. This CDR3 region has 17 residues. In DNA, the CDR3 is TGCGCCAGCAGCTTGAACTTGGTAGCGGGAGTAGCAGATACGCAGTATTTT. Translation: CASSLNLVAGVADTQYF.

This clone was seen just once. The chain carries TRBV9 and TRBJ1-6; a weak D match, TRBD1 (5 bases). V dropped 0 bases and J dropped 10 bases, with 11 bases sitting between them. The CDR3 loop spans 14 amino acids. Germline CDR1 is SGDLS and CDR2 is YYNGEE. CDR3 nucleotide sequence: TGTGCCAGCAGCGTAGGAGGGGACGTATCACCCCTCCACTTT. Protein sequence: CASSVGGDVSPLHF.

This clone was seen once. This chain joins TRBV11-3 and TRBJ1-5; 9 positions agree with TRBD1. CDR3 length equals 18 residues. V shed 3 bases and J 2 bases; nucleotides not matched to a gene: 11. CDR1 and CDR2 (germline): SGHNT, YENEEA. CDR3 protein: CASSFSPGQGLCNQPQHF. In DNA, the CDR3 is TGTGCCAGCAGCTTTTCCCCTGGACAGGGGTTATGCAATCAGCCCCAGCATTTT.